This T cell receptor (beta chain) was profiled in a study of identical twins (dated by TCRdb to 2016 to 2018). Context from the whole study: To test whether fetal clonotypes persist, this study deep-sequenced TCR alpha and beta repertoires from monozygotic twins, from unrelated adults of various ages, and from cord blood. To rule out contamination, replicate twin experiments were performed at different times with different library preparation protocols.

The sample holds a few counts of this clonotype. Its antigen has not been determined. The record has no base qualities; no much larger clone is one base away. The library relied on 5' RACE. This sample was sequenced with an Illumina HiSeq 2000. Template switching introduced a universal primer binding site; the final cDNA contained a unique molecular identifier, enabling accurate counting of TCR cDNA molecules. Specific primers in the conserved constant-segment region were used to synthesize first-strand cDNA for TCR alpha and beta chains. To control for contamination, every cDNA library was double barcoded, receiving both a SMART-Mk sample barcode and Illumina barcodes. TruSeq adapter sequences, together with Illumina sample barcodes, were added in two successive PCR steps. The TCR alpha and beta cDNA libraries were sequenced on the Illumina HiSeq platform using custom primers. Per the source publication's procedure: MiGEC processed the raw reads to extract unique molecular identifiers, while MiXCR was used to determine the CDR3 positions. For each individual, recombination models were inferred using an EM algorithm with the repgenHMM and IGoR tools. Shared clonotypes were analyzed with the tcR package in R, and sharing was normalized by the product of cloneset sizes. To study raw recombination free of thymic and clonal selection effects, out-of-frame nonproductive sequences were analyzed. TCRdb reanalyzed the raw reads on its own, using fastp at Q25 for trimming and MiXCR for clone calling, and kept in-frame beta chains. Under each unique CDR3 protein, matching rows form one entry showing the most common genes and DNA. The V and J calls and clone size come from TCRdb's table, not from the authors' own analysis. This sample lists over 200,000 distinct CDR3 sequences; roughly a tenth were detected once. The ten largest clones take up over 4.5% of the sample.

CDR1 and CDR2, looked up from the germline V gene, are SGHVS and FNYEAQ. Including the terminal cysteine and phenylalanine, the CDR3 comprises 14 residues. Of the read, only the CDR3 DNA is kept; its 42 bases are in frame from base 1. V was cut back by 4 bases and J by 4 bases, leaving a gap of 13 bases between them. What the research found in general, with its limitations: The excess sharing between twins in beta out-of-frame sequences was weaker because fewer shared sequences reduced the signal-to-noise ratio. Abundant cord blood beta clonotypes carried fewer insertions; young adult naive repertoires showed a weaker similar trend, while memory repertoires showed none. Invariant T cells such as MAIT and iNKT could partly confound zero-insertion analyses, although diverse VJ usage argued against such confounding for most clonotypes. In monozygotic twins, recombination models systematically underestimated out-of-frame TCR alpha sharing, but the models matched the sharing seen between unrelated individuals. Because the same donors could not be followed over many years, the conclusions relied on cross-sectional statistical analysis. Out-of-frame TCR alpha sequences shared between twins showed an excess of low generation-probability sequences compared with coincidental sharing between unrelated individuals.

All donors were healthy Caucasians. Miltenyi CD45RO+ enrichment and human naive T-cell isolation kits were used to isolate memory (CD45RO+) and naive T cells from PBMC. Sequencing was carried out using memory (CD45RO+) T cells sorted from blood. The cell subset or site label for this specimen denotes: CD45RO+ enriched T cells. The rearrangement joined TRBV7-6 to TRBJ1-1, with the D segment identity uncertain. This receptor was taken from a woman aged 18 to 35 in good health. The nucleotide sequence reads TGTGCCAGCAGCTCGGGCTTCTGGGGCACTGAAGCTTTCTTT. This is translated as CASSSGFWGTEAFF.